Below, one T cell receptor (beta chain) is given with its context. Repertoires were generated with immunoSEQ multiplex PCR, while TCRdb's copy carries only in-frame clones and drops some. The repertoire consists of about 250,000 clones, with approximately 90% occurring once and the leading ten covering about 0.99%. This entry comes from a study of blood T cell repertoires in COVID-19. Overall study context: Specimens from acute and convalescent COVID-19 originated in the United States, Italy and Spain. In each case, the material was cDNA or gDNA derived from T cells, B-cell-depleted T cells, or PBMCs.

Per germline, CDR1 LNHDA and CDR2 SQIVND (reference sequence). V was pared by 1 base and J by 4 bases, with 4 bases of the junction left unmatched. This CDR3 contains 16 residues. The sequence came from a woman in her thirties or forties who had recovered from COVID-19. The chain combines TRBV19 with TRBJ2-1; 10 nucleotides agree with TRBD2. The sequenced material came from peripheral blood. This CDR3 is CASSIGASGRYNEQFF. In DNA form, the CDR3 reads TGTGCCAGTAGTATAGGGGCTAGCGGGAGATACAATGAGCAGTTCTTC.